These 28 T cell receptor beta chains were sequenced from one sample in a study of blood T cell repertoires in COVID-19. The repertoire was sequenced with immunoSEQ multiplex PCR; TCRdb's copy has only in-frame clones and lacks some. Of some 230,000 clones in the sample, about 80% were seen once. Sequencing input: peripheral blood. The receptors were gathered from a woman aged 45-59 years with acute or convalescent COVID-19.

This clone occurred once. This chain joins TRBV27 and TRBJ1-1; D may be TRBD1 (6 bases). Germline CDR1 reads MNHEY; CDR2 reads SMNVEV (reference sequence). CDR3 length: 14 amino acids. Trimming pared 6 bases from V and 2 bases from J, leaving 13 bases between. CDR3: CASRLSGVNTEAFF. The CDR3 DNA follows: TGTGCCAGCAGGCTTTCAGGGGTTAACACTGAAGCTTTCTTT.

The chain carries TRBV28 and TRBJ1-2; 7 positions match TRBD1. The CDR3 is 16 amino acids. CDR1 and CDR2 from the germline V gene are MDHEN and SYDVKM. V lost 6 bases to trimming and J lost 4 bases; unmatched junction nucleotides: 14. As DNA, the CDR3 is TGTGCCAGCAGCCTCCCCGGGACAGAGACAATCTATGGCTACACCTTC. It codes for CASSLPGTETIYGYTF.

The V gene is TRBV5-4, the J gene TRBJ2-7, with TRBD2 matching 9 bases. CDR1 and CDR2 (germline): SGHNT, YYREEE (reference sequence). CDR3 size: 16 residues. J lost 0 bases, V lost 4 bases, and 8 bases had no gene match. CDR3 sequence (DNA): TGTGCCAGCAGCCCGGGGACTAGCCGGGCCTCCTACGAGCAGTACTTC. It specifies CASSPGTSRASYEQYF.

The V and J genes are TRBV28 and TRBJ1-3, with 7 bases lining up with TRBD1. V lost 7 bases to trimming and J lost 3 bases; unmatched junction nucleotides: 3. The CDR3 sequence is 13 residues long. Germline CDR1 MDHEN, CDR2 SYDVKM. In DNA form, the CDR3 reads TGTGCCAGCATGGCAGGGGGTGGAAACACCATATATTTT. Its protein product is CASMAGGGNTIYF. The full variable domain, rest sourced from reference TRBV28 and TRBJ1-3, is DVKVTQSSRYLVKRTGEKVFLECVQDMDHENMFWYRQDPGLGLRLIYFSYDVKMKEKGDIPEGYSVSREKKERFSLILESASTNQTSMYLCASMAGGGNTIYFGEGSWLTVV.

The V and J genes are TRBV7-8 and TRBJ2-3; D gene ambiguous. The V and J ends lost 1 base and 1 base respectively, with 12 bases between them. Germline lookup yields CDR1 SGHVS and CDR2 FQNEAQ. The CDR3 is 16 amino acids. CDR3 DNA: TGTGCCAGCAGCTTAGTTGCAGGCGCCGGCACAGATACGCAGTATTTT. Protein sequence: CASSLVAGAGTDTQYF.

CDR3: CASSGGGRGPNYGYTF. In DNA form, the CDR3 reads TGTGCCAGCAGTGGGGGAGGCAGGGGGCCGAACTATGGCTACACCTTC. V usage is TRBV2 and J usage is TRBJ1-2; TRBD1 agrees at 8 bases. With 4 bases clipped from V and 2 bases from J, the junction kept 9 bases outside the gene matches. This CDR3 spans 16 amino acids. Germline V gene lookup returns CDR1 SNHLY and CDR2 FYNNEI.

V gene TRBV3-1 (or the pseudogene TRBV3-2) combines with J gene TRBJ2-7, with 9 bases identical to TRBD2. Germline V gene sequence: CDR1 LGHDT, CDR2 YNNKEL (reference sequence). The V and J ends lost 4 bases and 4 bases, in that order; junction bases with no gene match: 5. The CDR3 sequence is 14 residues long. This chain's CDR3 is CASSLSGGGYEQYF. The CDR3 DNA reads TGTGCCAGCAGCCTTAGCGGGGGCGGGTACGAGCAGTACTTC.

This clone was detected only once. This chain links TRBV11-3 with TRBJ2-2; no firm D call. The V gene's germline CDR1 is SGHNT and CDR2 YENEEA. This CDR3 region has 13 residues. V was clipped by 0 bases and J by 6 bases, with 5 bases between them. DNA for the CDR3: TGTGCCAGCAGCTTAGAAACAGCCGGGGAGCTGTTTTTT. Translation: CASSLETAGELFF.

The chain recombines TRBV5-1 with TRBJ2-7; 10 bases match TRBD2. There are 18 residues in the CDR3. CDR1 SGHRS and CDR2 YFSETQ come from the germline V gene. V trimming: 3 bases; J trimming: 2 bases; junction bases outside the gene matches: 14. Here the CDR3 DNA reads TGCGCCAGCAGCTCGTCCTCTAGCGGGGGCCCTACTACCTACGAGCAGTACTTC. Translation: CASSSSSSGGPTTYEQYF.

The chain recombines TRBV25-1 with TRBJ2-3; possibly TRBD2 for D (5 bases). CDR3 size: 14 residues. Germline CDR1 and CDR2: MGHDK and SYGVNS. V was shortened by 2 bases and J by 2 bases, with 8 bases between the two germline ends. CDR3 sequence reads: CASSERGLTDTQYF. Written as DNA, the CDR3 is TGTGCCAGCAGTGAACGCGGACTCACAGATACGCAGTATTTT.

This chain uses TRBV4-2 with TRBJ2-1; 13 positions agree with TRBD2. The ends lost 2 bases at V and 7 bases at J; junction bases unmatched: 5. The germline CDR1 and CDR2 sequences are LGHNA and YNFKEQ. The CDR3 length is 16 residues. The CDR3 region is CASSQTTSGGRNEQFF. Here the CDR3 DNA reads TGTGCCAGCAGCCAAACGACTAGCGGGGGGAGGAATGAGCAGTTCTTC.

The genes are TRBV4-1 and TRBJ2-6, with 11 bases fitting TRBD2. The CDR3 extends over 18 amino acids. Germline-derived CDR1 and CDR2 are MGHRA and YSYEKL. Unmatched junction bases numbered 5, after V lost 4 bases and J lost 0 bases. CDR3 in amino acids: CASSPLAGGLSGANVLTF. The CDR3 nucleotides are TGCGCCAGCAGCCCCCTAGCGGGGGGTCTCTCTGGGGCCAACGTCCTGACTTTC.

In DNA form, the CDR3 reads TGTGCCAGCCGCGCTGACACCAACTATGGCTACACCTTC. This sequence encodes CASRADTNYGYTF. The chain recombines TRBV12-3 or TRBV12-4 with TRBJ1-2; D remains unclear. This CDR3 is 13 amino acids long. Trimming left V 8 bases short and J 2 bases short, with 12 bases between.

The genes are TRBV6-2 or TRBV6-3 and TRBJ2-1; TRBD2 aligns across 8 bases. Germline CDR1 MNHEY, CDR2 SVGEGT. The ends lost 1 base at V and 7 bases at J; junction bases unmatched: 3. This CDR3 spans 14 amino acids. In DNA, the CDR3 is TGTGCCAGCAGTTACTTGGGCGGGAGGAATGAGCAGTTCTTC. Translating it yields CASSYLGGRNEQFF.

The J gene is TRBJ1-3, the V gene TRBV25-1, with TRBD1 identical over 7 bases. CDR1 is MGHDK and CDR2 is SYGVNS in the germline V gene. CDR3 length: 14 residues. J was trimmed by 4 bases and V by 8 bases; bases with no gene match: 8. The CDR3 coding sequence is TGTGCCAGCGTAAGGCCGGGACAGGGAAACACCATATATTTT. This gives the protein CASVRPGQGNTIYF. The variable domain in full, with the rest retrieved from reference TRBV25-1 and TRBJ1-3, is EADIYQTPRYLVIGTGKKITLECSQTMGHDKMYWYQQDPGMELHLIHYSYGVNSTEKGDLSSESTVSRIRTEHFPLTLESARPSHTSQYLCASVRPGQGNTIYFGEGSWLTVV.

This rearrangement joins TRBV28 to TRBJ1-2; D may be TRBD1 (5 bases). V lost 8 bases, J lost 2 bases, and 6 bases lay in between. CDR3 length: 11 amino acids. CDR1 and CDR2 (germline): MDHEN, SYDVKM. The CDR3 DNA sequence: TGTGCCAGCGGGGGGAACTATGGCTACACCTTC. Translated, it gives CASGGNYGYTF.

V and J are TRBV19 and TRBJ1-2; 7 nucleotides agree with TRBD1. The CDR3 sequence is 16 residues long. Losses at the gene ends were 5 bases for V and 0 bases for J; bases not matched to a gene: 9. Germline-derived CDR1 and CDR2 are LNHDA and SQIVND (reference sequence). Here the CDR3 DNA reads TGTGCCAGTAGTGAGGACAGGAACACCGCTAACTATGGCTACACCTTC. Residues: CASSEDRNTANYGYTF.

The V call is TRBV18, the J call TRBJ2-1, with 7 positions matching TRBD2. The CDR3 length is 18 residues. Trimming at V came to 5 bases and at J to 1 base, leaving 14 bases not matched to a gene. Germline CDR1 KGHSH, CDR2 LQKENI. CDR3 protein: CASSNQGSTSFSYNEQFF. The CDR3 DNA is TGTGCCAGCTCAAACCAAGGTTCGACTAGCTTTTCCTACAATGAGCAGTTCTTC. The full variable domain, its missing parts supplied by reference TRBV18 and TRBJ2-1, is NAGVMQNPRHLVRRRGQEARLRCSPMKGHSHVYWYRQLPEEGLKFMVYLQKENIIDESGMPKERFSAEFPKEGPSILRIQQVVRGDSAAYFCASSNQGSTSFSYNEQFFGPGTRLTVL.

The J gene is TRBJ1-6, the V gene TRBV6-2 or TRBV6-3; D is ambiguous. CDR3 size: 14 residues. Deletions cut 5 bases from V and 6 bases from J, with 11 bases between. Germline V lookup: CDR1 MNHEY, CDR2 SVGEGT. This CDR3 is CASSATRGNSPLHF. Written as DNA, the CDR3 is TGTGCCAGCAGTGCGACCCGGGGTAATTCACCCCTCCACTTT.

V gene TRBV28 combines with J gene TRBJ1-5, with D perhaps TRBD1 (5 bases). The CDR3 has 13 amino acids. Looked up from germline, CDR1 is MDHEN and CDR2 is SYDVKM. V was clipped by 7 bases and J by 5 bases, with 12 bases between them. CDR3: CASNSQGYQPQHF. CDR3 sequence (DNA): TGTGCCAGCAATAGTCAGGGTTATCAGCCCCAGCATTTT.

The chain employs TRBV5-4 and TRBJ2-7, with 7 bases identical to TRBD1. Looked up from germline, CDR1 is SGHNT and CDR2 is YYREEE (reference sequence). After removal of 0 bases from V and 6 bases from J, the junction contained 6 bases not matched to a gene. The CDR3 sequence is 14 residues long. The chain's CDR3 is CASSLAGQDVEQYF. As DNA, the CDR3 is TGTGCCAGCAGCTTGGCCGGACAGGACGTCGAGCAGTACTTC.

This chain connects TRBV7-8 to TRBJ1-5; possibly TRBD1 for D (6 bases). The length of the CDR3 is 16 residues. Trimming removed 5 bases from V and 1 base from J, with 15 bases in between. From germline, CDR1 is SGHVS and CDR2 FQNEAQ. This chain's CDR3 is CASSTGTTLSNQPQHF. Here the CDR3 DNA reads TGTGCCAGCAGCACCGGGACAACCTTAAGCAATCAGCCCCAGCATTTT.

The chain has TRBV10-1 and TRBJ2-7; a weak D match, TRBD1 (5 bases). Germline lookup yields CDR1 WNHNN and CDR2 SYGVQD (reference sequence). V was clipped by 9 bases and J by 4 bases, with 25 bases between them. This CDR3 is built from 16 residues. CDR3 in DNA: TGCGCCAGTCGTAGCCGTTGCGTTTTGGGGCCGTACGAGCAGTACTTC. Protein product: CASRSRCVLGPYEQYF.

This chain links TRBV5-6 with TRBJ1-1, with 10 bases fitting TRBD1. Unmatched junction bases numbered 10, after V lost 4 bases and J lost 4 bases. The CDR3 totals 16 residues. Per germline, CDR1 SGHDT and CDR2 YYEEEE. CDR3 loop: CASSGGTGAFFTEAFF. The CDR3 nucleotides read TGTGCCAGCAGCGGGGGGACAGGGGCGTTCTTCACTGAAGCTTTCTTT.

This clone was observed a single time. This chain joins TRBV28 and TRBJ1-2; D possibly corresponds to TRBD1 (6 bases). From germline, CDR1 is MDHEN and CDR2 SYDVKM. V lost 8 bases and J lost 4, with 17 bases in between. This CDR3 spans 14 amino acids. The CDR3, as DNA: TGTGCCAGCCTTTCATACAGGGTGAGCTATGGCTACACCTTC. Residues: CASLSYRVSYGYTF.

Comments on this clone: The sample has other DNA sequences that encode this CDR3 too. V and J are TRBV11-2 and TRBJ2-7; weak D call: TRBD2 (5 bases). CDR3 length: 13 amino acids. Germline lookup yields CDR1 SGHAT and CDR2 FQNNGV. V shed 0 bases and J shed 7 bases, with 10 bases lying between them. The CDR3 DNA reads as TGTGCCAGCAGCTTAGATCCCGGGGATGAGCAGTACTTC. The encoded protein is CASSLDPGDEQYF.

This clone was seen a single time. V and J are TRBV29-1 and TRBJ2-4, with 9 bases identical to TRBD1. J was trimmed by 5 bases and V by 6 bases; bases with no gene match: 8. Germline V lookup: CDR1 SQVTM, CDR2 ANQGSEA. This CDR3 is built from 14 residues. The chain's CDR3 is CSVPTGGDQNIQYF. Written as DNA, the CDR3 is TGCAGCGTGCCCACAGGGGGCGACCAAAACATTCAGTACTTC. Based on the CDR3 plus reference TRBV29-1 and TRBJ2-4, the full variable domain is SAVISQKPSRDICQRGTSLTIQCQVDSQVTMMFWYRQQPGQSLTLIATANQGSEATYESGFVIDKFPISRPNLTFSTLTVSNMSPEDSSIYLCSVPTGGDQNIQYFGAGTRLSVL.

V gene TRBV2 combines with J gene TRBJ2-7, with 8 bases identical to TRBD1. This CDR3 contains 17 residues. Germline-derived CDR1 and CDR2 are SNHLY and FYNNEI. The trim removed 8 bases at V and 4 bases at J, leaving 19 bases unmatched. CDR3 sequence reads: CASGDWDRRLLGYEQYF. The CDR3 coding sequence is TGTGCCAGCGGCGATTGGGACAGGAGACTTTTGGGGTACGAGCAGTACTTC.